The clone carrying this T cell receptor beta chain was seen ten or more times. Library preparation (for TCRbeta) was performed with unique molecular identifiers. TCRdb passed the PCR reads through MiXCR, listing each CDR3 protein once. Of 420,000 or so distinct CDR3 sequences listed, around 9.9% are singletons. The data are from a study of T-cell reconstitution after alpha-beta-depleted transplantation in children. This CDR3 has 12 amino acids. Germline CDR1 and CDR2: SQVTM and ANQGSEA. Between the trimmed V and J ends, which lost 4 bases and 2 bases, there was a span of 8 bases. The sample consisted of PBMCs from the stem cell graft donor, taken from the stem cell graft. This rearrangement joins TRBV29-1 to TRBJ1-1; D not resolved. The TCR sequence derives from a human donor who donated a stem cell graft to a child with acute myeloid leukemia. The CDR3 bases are TGCAGCGTTGTACGGGGAAACACTGAAGCTTTCTTT. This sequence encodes CSVVRGNTEAFF.